The 18 T cell receptor beta chains below all came from one sample that was sequenced in a study of cytomegalovirus exposure and HLA in healthy donors. PCR amplification relied on 60 Vbeta primers (plus 13 Jbeta primers). The data were produced by immunoSEQ multiplex PCR, yet TCRdb's version contains in-frame clones alone and is incomplete. The table for this sample gives over 200,000 clones. Sequencing was performed on PBMCs. The origin of the receptors is a woman aged 25 to 45 in good health and CMV-seropositive.

V gene TRBV7-6 combines with J gene TRBJ2-6; the match to TRBD1 covers 8 bases. Trimming took 1 base from V and 1 from J; bases not matched to a gene: 9. CDR1 is SGHVS and CDR2 is FNYEAQ in the germline V gene. The CDR3 is made up of 19 amino acids. This CDR3 reads CASSLEYQGAFSGANVLTF. CDR3 coding DNA: TGTGCCAGCAGCTTAGAATACCAGGGGGCTTTTTCTGGGGCCAACGTCCTGACTTTC.

V gene TRBV2 combines with J gene TRBJ1-5, with TRBD1 matching over 7 bases. This CDR3 spans 15 amino acids. V lost 3 bases and J lost 5; bases outside the gene matches: 7. Germline assignment: CDR1 SNHLY and CDR2 FYNNEI. In nucleotides, the CDR3 is TGTGCCAGCAGTGACCGACAGGGAGGCGATCAGCCCCAGCATTTT. The encoded protein is CASSDRQGGDQPQHF.

This chain joins TRBV14 and TRBJ1-1, with D hard to call. CDR1 and CDR2 from the germline V gene are SGHDN and FVKESK. V lost 0 bases to trimming and J lost 2 bases, with 4 bases between them. The CDR3 consists of 13 residues. CDR3 amino acids: CASSQDQNTEAFF. In DNA form, the CDR3 reads TGTGCCAGCAGCCAAGACCAAAACACTGAAGCTTTCTTT.

With respect to this clone: At one of its ends the junction is not consistent with the germline gene, which may arise from a read error. The chain is built from TRBV10-1 and TRBJ1-6, with 8 bases lining up with TRBD1. Looked up from germline, CDR1 is WNHNN and CDR2 is SYGVQD (reference sequence). There are 13 residues in the CDR3. The CDR3 protein is CASSELPYRGEVF. CDR3 nucleotide sequence: TGCGCCAGCAGTGAGCTCCCCTACAGGGGGGAGGTGTTT.

The chain joins TRBV14 to TRBJ2-1; TRBD2 matches 7 bases. Trimming took 4 bases from V and 8 from J; bases not matched to a gene: 11. The CDR3 is made up of 15 amino acids. Germline assignment: CDR1 SGHDN and CDR2 FVKESK. The CDR3 DNA sequence: TGTGCCAGCAGCCTTCGAGGACTAGTCAGCGATGAGCAGTTCTTC. Translated: CASSLRGLVSDEQFF. Full variable domain (rest looked up from reference TRBV14 and TRBJ2-1): EAGVTQFPSHSVIEKGQTVTLRCDPISGHDNLYWYRRVMGKEIKFLLHFVKESKQDESGMPNNRFLAERTGGTYSTLKVQPAELEDSGVYFCASSLRGLVSDEQFFGPGTRLTVL.

V gene TRBV6-5 combines with J gene TRBJ2-5; 8 bases are a match to TRBD2. The DNA end is more similar to TRBJ2-7, so the J call may be wrong. The CDR3 length is 12 residues. CDR1 MNHEY and CDR2 SVGAGI come from the germline V gene. The DNA of the CDR3 is TGTGCCACGACTAGCGACTCCTACGAGCAGTACTTC. Translated: CATTSDSYEQYF.

This sequence joins TRBV5-1 and TRBJ2-7; 7 bases line up with TRBD1. The germline CDR1 and CDR2 sequences are SGHRS and YFSETQ. Trimming cost V 0 bases and J 4 bases; bases outside gene matches: 7. The CDR3 runs to 15 residues. The CDR3 loop reads CASSLGGQAIYEQYF. The DNA for the CDR3 is TGCGCCAGCAGCTTGGGAGGACAGGCGATTTACGAGCAGTACTTC.

V is TRBV2 and J is TRBJ1-4, with D uncertain. This CDR3 has 14 amino acids. The germline V gene has CDR1 SNHLY and CDR2 FYNNEI. Trimming cost V 5 bases and J 0 bases, with 7 bases left between them. CDR3 sequence: CASSHRPTNEKLFF. CDR3 bases: TGTGCCAGCAGTCACAGACCAACTAATGAAAAACTGTTTTTT.

DNA for the CDR3: TGTGCCAGTGGAGGCGTTGCCGGCAATGAGCAGTTCTTC. As protein: CASGGVAGNEQFF. V is TRBV6-5 and J is TRBJ2-1; tentative D call: TRBD2 (5 bases). CDR3 length equals 13 residues. V lost 9 bases to trimming and J lost 6 bases, with 15 bases between them. CDR1 MNHEY and CDR2 SVGAGI come from the germline V gene.

The rearrangement uses TRBV6-5 and TRBJ2-2; 10 bases map to TRBD2. Looked up from germline, CDR1 is MNHEY and CDR2 is SVGAGI. This CDR3 is 15 amino acids long. The trim removed 7 bases at V and 1 base at J, leaving 3 bases unmatched. In nucleotides, the CDR3 is TGTGCCAGCAATAGACTAGCGGGGAACACCGGGGAGCTGTTTTTT. Translating it yields CASNRLAGNTGELFF.

This chain joins TRBV10-3 and TRBJ2-3; 12 nucleotides agree with TRBD1. The CDR3 has 18 residues. CDR1 and CDR2 from the germline V gene are ENHRY and SYGVKD. After removal of 6 bases from V and 1 base from J, the junction contained 11 bases not matched to a gene. CDR3 loop: CAIRRGGQGAIGTDTQYF. The CDR3 region has the DNA TGTGCCATCAGAAGAGGGGGACAGGGGGCGATTGGCACAGATACGCAGTATTTT.

The chain recombines TRBV4-1 with TRBJ1-5, with D tentatively TRBD1 (5 bases). Trimming cost V 4 bases and J 3 bases, with 7 bases left between them. The CDR3 is 13 residues long. The germline V gene has CDR1 MGHRA and CDR2 YSYEKL. CDR3 protein: CASSRQLNQPQHF. CDR3 DNA sequence: TGCGCCAGCAGCCGACAGCTCAATCAGCCCCAGCATTTT.

The V gene is TRBV7-2, the J gene TRBJ2-1; 8 nucleotides align to TRBD2. The length of the CDR3 is 16 residues. CDR1 is SGHTA and CDR2 is FQGNSA in the germline V gene. V lost 1 base to trimming and J lost 9 bases; unmatched junction nucleotides: 11. Here the CDR3 DNA reads TGTGCCAGCAGCTTAGAGGGGCTAGCGGGTGAAACTGAGCAGTTCTTC. This gives the protein CASSLEGLAGETEQFF. The variable domain in full, with the rest retrieved from reference TRBV7-2 and TRBJ2-1, is GAGVSQSPSNKVTEKGKDVELRCDPISGHTALYWYRQSLGQGLEFLIYFQGNSAPDKSGLPSDRFSAERTGGSVSTLTIQRTQQEDSAVYLCASSLEGLAGETEQFFGPGTRLTVL.

As for this clone: Within the sample, other DNA sequences also encode this same CDR3. The CDR3 region has the DNA TGCGCCAGCAGCACGGGGACAGGGGTCGGTCGGGAGCAGTTCTTC. Translated, it gives CASSTGTGVGREQFF. J is TRBJ2-1 and V is TRBV5-1, with 10 bases identical to TRBD1. Germline CDR1 reads SGHRS; CDR2 reads YFSETQ. The CDR3 contains 15 residues. Losses at the gene ends were 4 bases for V and 10 bases for J; bases not matched to a gene: 11.

The chain uses TRBV5-1 and TRBJ2-1, with 9 bases fitting TRBD1. There are 14 residues in the CDR3. Germline V gene sequence: CDR1 SGHRS, CDR2 YFSETQ. The ends lost 4 bases at V and 10 bases at J; junction bases unmatched: 9. The CDR3 spells CASSQGQGTREQFF. CDR3 nucleotide sequence: TGCGCCAGCAGCCAGGGACAGGGTACGAGGGAGCAGTTCTTC.

This chain uses TRBV7-6 with TRBJ2-3; D is undetermined. The CDR3 has 14 amino acids. Between the trimmed V and J ends, which lost 4 bases and 0 bases, there was a span of 8 bases. Looked up from germline, CDR1 is SGHVS and CDR2 is FNYEAQ. CDR3 nucleotides: TGTGCCAGCAGCTACGTGACAAGCACAGATACGCAGTATTTT. It translates to CASSYVTSTDTQYF.

V and J are TRBV5-1 and TRBJ1-2; D unresolved. The CDR3 is made up of 14 amino acids. Germline V gene sequence: CDR1 SGHRS, CDR2 YFSETQ. V was cut by 0 bases and J by 1 base, with 7 bases left in between. The CDR3 sequence: CASSLDVGNYGYTF. The CDR3 DNA follows: TGCGCCAGCAGCTTGGATGTCGGTAACTATGGCTACACCTTC.

The chain links TRBV4-2 to TRBJ1-1; D is unclear. V dropped 0 bases and J dropped 4 bases, with 12 bases sitting between them. Germline V gene sequence: CDR1 LGHNA, CDR2 YNFKEQ. This CDR3 spans 15 amino acids. The CDR3 nucleotides are TGTGCCAGCAGCCAAGATATCCAGGTGAGCACTGAAGCTTTCTTT. It encodes CASSQDIQVSTEAFF.